This TCR beta chain was recorded in a study of Graves' ophthalmopathy and Graves' hyperthyroidism. About the study: The study drew peripheral blood at initial diagnosis, before any treatment.

Losses at the gene ends were 4 bases for V and 6 bases for J; bases not matched to a gene: 3. The CDR3 totals 12 residues. In its sample, this clonotype was seen once. Amplified material comprised TCR beta CDR3 regions derived from RNA transcripts. RT-PCR with HTBI primers came first, then second-round multiplex PCR. Each CDR3 protein gets one entry after TCRdb re-called the multiplex PCR reads with MiXCR. The sample holds roughly 170,000 distinct CDR3 sequences, 39% seen once. This chain joins TRBV12-3 or TRBV12-4 and TRBJ2-7, with TRBD1 matching 7 bases. This sequence originates from a young man with Graves' ophthalmopathy. The sequenced material came from peripheral blood. The CDR3 DNA is TGTGCCAGCAGTTCCACAGGGGCCGAGCAGTACTTC. Translating it yields CASSSTGAEQYF.